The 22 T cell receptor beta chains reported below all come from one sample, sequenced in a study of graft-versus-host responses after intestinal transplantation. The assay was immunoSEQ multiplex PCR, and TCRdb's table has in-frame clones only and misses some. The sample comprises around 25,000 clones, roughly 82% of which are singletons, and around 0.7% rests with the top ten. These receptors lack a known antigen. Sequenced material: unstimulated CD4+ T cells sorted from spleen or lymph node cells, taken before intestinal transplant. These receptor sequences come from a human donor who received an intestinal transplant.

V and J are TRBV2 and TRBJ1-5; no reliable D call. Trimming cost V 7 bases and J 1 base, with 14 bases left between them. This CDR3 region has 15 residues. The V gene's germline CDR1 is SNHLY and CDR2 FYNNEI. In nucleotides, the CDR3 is TGTGCCAGCACCCTACACTACGAAAGCAATCAGCCCCAGCATTTT. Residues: CASTLHYESNQPQHF.

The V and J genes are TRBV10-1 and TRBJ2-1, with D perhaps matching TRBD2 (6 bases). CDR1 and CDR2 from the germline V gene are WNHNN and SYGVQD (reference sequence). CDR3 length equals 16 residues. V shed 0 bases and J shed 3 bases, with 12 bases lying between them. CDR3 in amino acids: CASSESGDLHYNEQFF. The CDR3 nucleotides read TGCGCCAGCAGTGAGTCGGGGGACTTGCACTACAATGAGCAGTTCTTC.

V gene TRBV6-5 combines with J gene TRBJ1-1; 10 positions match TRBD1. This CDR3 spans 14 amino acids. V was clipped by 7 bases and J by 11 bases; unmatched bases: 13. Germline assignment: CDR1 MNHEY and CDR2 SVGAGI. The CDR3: CASTGTGAAQGAFF. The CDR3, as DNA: TGTGCCAGCACGGGGACAGGGGCGGCCCAAGGGGCTTTCTTT.

The CDR3 DNA sequence: TGTGCCAGCAGCTTGGTTACAGGGAAGGGGGCCAACGTCCTGACTTTC. This encodes CASSLVTGKGANVLTF. This chain connects TRBV5-4 to TRBJ2-6; TRBD1 is a possible D gene (6 bases). CDR3 size: 16 residues. V lost 0 bases to trimming and J lost 4 bases, with 11 bases between them. Germline V gene sequence: CDR1 SGHNT, CDR2 YYREEE (reference sequence).

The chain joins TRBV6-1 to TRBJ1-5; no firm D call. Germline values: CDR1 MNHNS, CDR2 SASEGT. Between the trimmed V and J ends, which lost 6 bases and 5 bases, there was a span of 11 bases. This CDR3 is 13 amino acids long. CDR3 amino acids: CASRNTRDQPQHF. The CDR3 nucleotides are TGTGCCAGCAGGAACACAAGGGATCAGCCCCAGCATTTT.

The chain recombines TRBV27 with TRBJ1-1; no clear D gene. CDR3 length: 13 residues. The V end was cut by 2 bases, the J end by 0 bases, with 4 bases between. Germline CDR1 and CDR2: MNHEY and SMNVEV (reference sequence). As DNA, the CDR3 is TGTGCCAGCAGTTTAAGGTTGAACACTGAAGCTTTCTTT. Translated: CASSLRLNTEAFF.

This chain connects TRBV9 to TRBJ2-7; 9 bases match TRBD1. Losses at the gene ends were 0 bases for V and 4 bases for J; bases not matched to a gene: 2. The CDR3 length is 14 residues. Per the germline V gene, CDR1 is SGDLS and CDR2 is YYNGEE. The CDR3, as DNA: TGTGCCAGCAGCGTAGAAGGACAGGGGTACGAGCAGTACTTC. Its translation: CASSVEGQGYEQYF.

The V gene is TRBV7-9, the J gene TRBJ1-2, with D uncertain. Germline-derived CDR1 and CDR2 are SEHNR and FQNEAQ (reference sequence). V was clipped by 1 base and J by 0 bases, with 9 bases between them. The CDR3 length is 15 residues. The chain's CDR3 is CASSLGPGTNYGYTF. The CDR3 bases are TGTGCCAGCAGCTTAGGGCCCGGCACTAACTATGGCTACACCTTC.

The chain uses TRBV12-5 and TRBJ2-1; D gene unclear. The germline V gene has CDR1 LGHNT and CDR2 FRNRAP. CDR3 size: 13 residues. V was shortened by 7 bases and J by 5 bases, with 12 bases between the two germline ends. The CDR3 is CASASYGDNEQFF. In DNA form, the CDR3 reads TGTGCTAGTGCCTCTTACGGCGACAATGAGCAGTTCTTC.

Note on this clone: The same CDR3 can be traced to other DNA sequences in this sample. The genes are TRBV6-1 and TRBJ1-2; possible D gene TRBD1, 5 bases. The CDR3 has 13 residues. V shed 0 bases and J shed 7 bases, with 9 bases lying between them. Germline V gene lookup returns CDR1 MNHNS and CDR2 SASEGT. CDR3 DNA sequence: TGTGCCAGCAGTGAAGCGCCAGGGTTTGGCTACACCTTC. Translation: CASSEAPGFGYTF.

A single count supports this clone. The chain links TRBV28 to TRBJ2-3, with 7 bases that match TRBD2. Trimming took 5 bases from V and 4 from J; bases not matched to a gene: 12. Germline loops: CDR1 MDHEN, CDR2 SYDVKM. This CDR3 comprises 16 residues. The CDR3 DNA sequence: TGTGCCAGCAGTCCGCCGACTAGCCTATTGCCAGATACGCAGTATTTT. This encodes CASSPPTSLLPDTQYF.

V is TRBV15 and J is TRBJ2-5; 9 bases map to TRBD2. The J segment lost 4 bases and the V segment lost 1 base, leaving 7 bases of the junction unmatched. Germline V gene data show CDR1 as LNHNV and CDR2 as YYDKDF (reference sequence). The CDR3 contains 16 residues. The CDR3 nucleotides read TGTGCCACCAGCAGAGTGAATAAAGCGGGGGGAGAGACCCAGTACTTC. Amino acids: CATSRVNKAGGETQYF. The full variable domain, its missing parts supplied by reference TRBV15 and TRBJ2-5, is DAMVIQNPRYQVTQFGKPVTLSCSQTLNHNVMYWYQQKSSQAPKLLFHYYDKDFNNEADTPDNFQSRRPNTSFCFLDIRSPGLGDTAMYLCATSRVNKAGGETQYFGPGTRLLVL.

The CDR3 spells CAISENQDNEQFF. In DNA, the CDR3 is TGTGCCATCAGTGAGAACCAAGACAATGAGCAGTTCTTC. The rearrangement uses TRBV10-3 and TRBJ2-1; no clear D. CDR3 length: 13 residues. V lost 2 bases to trimming and J lost 5 bases, with 7 bases between them. Germline CDR1 ENHRY, CDR2 SYGVKD.

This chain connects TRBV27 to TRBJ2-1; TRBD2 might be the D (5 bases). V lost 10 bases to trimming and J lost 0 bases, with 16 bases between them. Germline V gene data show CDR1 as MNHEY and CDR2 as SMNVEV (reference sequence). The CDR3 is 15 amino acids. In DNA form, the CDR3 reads TGTGCCACTGCTACGAGCGGCAGCTCCTACAATGAGCAGTTCTTC. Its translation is CATATSGSSYNEQFF.

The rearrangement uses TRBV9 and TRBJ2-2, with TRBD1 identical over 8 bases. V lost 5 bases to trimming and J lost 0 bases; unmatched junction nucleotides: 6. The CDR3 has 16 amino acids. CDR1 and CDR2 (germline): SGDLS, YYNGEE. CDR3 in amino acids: CASSPQGAPNTGELFF. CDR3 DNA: TGTGCCAGCAGTCCTCAGGGGGCCCCGAACACCGGGGAGCTGTTTTTT.

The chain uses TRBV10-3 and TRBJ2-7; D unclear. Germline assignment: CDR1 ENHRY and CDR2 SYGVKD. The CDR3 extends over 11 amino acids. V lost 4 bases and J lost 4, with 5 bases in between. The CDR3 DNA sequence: TGTGCCATCAGTGGGGTATACGAGCAGTACTTC. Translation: CAISGVYEQYF.

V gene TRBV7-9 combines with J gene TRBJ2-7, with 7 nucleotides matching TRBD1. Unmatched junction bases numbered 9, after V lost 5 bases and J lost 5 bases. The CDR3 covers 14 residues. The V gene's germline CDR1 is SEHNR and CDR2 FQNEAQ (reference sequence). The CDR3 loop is CASSPRQGGDEQYF. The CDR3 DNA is TGTGCCAGCAGCCCTCGACAGGGTGGGGACGAGCAGTACTTC.

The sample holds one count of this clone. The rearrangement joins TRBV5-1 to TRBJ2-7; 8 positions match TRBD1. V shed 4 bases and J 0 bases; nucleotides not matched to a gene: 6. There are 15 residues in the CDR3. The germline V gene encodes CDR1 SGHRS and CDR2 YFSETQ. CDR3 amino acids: CASSARTGSSYEQYF. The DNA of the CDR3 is TGCGCCAGCAGCGCTAGGACAGGGAGCTCCTACGAGCAGTACTTC.

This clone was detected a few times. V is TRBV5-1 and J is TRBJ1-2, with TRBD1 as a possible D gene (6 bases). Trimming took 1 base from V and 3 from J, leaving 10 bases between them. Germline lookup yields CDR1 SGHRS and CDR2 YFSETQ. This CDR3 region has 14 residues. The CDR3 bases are TGCGCCAGCAGCTTGAACTCAGGGGACTATGGCTACACCTTC. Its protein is CASSLNSGDYGYTF.

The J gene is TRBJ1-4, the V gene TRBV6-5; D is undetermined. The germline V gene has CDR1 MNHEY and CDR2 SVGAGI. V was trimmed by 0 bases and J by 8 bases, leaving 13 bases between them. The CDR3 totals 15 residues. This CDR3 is CASSYSGRVREKLFF. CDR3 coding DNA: TGTGCCAGCAGTTACTCGGGAAGGGTGAGGGAAAAACTGTTTTTT.

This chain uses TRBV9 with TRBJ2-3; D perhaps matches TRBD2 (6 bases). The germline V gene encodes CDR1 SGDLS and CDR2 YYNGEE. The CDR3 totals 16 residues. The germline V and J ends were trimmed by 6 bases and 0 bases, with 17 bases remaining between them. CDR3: CASTPTRASSTDTQYF. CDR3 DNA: TGTGCCAGCACCCCGACTAGGGCTTCTAGCACAGATACGCAGTATTTT. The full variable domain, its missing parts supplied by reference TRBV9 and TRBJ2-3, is DSGVTQTPKHLITATGQRVTLRCSPRSGDLSVYWYQQSLDQGLQFLIQYYNGEERAKGNILERFSAQQFPDLHSELNLSSLELGDSALYFCASTPTRASSTDTQYFGPGTRLTVL.

In DNA, the CDR3 is TGTGCCAGCAGCTTACTTATCCTCTCATCCGGGGAGCTGTTTTTT. Protein: CASSLLILSSGELFF. The chain combines TRBV7-9 with TRBJ2-2; D gene uncertain. Germline lookup yields CDR1 SEHNR and CDR2 FQNEAQ (reference sequence). V dropped 2 bases and J dropped 6 bases, with 13 bases sitting between them. The CDR3 has 15 residues.